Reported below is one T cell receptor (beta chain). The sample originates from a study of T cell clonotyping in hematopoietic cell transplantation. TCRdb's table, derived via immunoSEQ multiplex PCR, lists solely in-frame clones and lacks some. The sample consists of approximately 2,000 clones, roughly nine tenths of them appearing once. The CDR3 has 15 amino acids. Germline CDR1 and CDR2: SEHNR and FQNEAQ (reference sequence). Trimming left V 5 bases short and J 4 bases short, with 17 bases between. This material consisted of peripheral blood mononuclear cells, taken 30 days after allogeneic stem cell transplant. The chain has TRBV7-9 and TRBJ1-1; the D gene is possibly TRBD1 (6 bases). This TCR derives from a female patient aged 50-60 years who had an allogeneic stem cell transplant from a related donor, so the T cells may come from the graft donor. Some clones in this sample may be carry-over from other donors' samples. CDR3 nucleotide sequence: TGTGCCAGCAGCATCACAGTGGACAGCTCCACTGAAGCTTTCTTT. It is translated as CASSITVDSSTEAFF. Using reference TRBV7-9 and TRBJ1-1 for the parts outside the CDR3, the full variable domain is DTGVSQNPRHKITKRGQNVTFRCDPISEHNRLYWYRQTLGQGPEFLTYFQNEAQLEKSRLLSDRFSAERPKGSFSTLEIQRTEQGDSAMYLCASSITVDSSTEAFFGQGTRLTVV.